This T cell receptor beta chain was recorded in a study of T cells in Graves' hyperthyroidism and ophthalmopathy. Study-wide results and caveats: Among clonotypes expanded in thyroid above 0.001, most were also found in blood.

TCR beta CDR3 regions were amplified from RNA transcripts. First-round RT-PCR with HTBI primers amplified the TCR CDR3 region. TCRdb recomputed calls from the multiplex PCR reads with MiXCR, one row per CDR3 protein. The sample lists about 640,000 distinct CDR3 sequences; 13% to 15% were seen once. At least ten counts were recorded for this clonotype. Its matching antigen is unknown. Together with thyroid ultrasound, orbital computed tomography, serum thyroxine and TRAb, clinical symptoms were used for diagnoses. In germline, CDR1 is SGHTA, CDR2 FQGNSA. V lost 5 bases to trimming and J lost 7 bases, with 16 bases between them. The CDR3 totals 14 residues.

The rearrangement links TRBV7-2 to TRBJ2-3, with D perhaps matching TRBD1 or TRBD2 (6 bases each). The origin of this receptor is a woman in her forties or fifties with Graves' ophthalmopathy. Input material: blood. The CDR3, as DNA: TGTGCCAGCAGCGAGGGGGGCGAACTGTATACGCAGTATTTT. This codes for CASSEGGELYTQYF.